A selection of T cell receptor beta chains follows, all from one sample in a study of sequential checkpoint blockade in melanoma. Profiling relied on immunoSEQ multiplex PCR, and the TCRdb table lists in-frame clones only, not all of them. Among 9,000 to 10,000 clones listed, 71% were seen once. Sequencing used CD8+ T cells sorted from blood (inferred from file names), obtained from a patient given nivolumab and ipilimumab in sequence. All receptors derive from a human donor with melanoma. CDR3s include the opening cysteine and the closing phenylalanine or tryptophan. Fields, in order: CDR3 protein, CDR3 DNA, J gene, V gene, CDR3 length, clone size, D gene. A D gene is named only where the DNA matches it firmly. Size values are once, few and many counts, or a class for expanded clones, and some rows have none.

CDR3aa: CASSEGQGAVDIQYF
CDR3nt: TGTGCCAGCAGCGAAGGACAGGGGGCTGTGGACATTCAGTACTTC
j_gene: TRBJ2-4
v_gene: TRBV9
len: 15
abundance: -
d_gene: TRBD1

CDR3aa: CASSKRGLTGNEQYF
CDR3nt: TGTGCCAGCAGCAAAAGAGGGCTCACGGGGAACGAGCAGTACTTC
j_gene: TRBJ2-7
v_gene: TRBV21-1
len: 15
abundance: -
d_gene: -

CDR3aa: CASSQYEGGAWYDGYTF
CDR3nt: TGTGCCAGCAGCCAATACGAAGGGGGAGCGTGGTATGATGGCTACACCTTC
j_gene: TRBJ1-2
v_gene: TRBV14
len: 17
abundance: -
d_gene: -

CDR3aa: CASSGPDPNLLDEQYF
CDR3nt: TGTGCCAGCAGCGGGCCCGACCCAAATCTACTCGACGAGCAGTACTTC
j_gene: TRBJ2-7
v_gene: TRBV5-8
len: 16
abundance: -
d_gene: -

CDR3aa: CASSDMYGYTF
CDR3nt: TGTGCCAGCAGCGACATGTATGGCTACACCTTC
j_gene: TRBJ1-2
v_gene: TRBV27
len: 11
abundance: -
d_gene: -

CDR3aa: CASAIGQAYEGYTF
CDR3nt: TGTGCCAGCGCAATCGGACAGGCTTATGAGGGCTACACCTTC
j_gene: TRBJ1-2
v_gene: TRBV6-6
len: 14
abundance: -
d_gene: TRBD1

CDR3aa: CASRTDSPYEQYF
CDR3nt: TGTGCCAGCAGGACGGACAGCCCCTACGAGCAGTACTTC
j_gene: TRBJ2-7
v_gene: TRBV28
len: 13
abundance: once
d_gene: -

CDR3aa: CASSPSTGEDKETQYF
CDR3nt: TGTGCCAGCTCACCATCTACAGGGGAGGATAAAGAGACCCAGTACTTC
j_gene: TRBJ2-5
v_gene: TRBV18
len: 16
abundance: -
d_gene: -

CDR3aa: CASSLRGWDNEQFF
CDR3nt: TGCGCCAGCAGCTTGCGGGGTTGGGACAATGAGCAGTTCTTC
j_gene: TRBJ2-1
v_gene: TRBV5-1
len: 14
abundance: once
d_gene: -

CDR3aa: CASSIFGPSTDTQYF
CDR3nt: TGTGCCAGTAGTATTTTTGGCCCTTCGACAGATACGCAGTATTTT
j_gene: TRBJ2-3
v_gene: TRBV19
len: 15
abundance: -
d_gene: -